This T cell receptor beta chain is from a study of blood T cell repertoires in COVID-19. The study drew participants aged about 18 to 89 years from roughly 25 US areas. Two negative PCRs, clearance, or symptom resolution characterized the recovered Cohort 3 donors. Germline trimming cut 0 bases from V and 1 base from J; bases unmatched to any gene: 2. CDR3 size: 15 residues. Germline CDR1 is SGDLS and CDR2 is YYNGEE. The method was immunoSEQ multiplex PCR; TCRdb's version includes in-frame clones alone and lacks a portion of them. This table has some 460,000 clones, about nine tenths appearing once. The chain couples TRBV9 to TRBJ2-3, with TRBD2 matching 7 bases. Sequenced input: PBMCs or T cells enriched from blood (not recorded which). The sequence came from a woman younger than 35 who had recovered from COVID-19. CDR3: CASSVGGGGTDTQYF. In DNA, the CDR3 is TGTGCCAGCAGCGTAGGGGGGGGAGGCACAGATACGCAGTATTTT.